The rows below give T cell receptor beta chains drawn from one sample of a study of blood T cell repertoires in COVID-19. Sequencing was performed with immunoSEQ multiplex PCR; in TCRdb, only in-frame clones are kept and a portion is missing. This sample yields just over 200,000 clones, of which 60% to 85% are seen a single time; around 5.1% belongs to the top ten. What was sequenced was peripheral blood. All receptors come from a woman aged 70-85 years with acute or convalescent COVID-19. Both conserved end residues are part of each CDR3. The D gene is left open where the match is weak. The listing skips clone size in some rows; elsewhere it reads once, few, many or a size class.

clone size,J gene,V gene,D gene,CDR3 protein,CDR3 DNA
NA,TRBJ2-1,TRBV3-1/TRBV3-2,TRBD1,CASSQDLGTGKQFF,TGTGCCAGCAGCCAAGATCTAGGGACAGGGAAGCAGTTCTTC
NA,TRBJ2-5,TRBV6-5,TRBD1,CASRPGTVQETQYF,TGTGCCAGCAGACCCGGGACAGTCCAAGAGACCCAGTACTTC
NA,TRBJ1-1,TRBV12-3/TRBV12-4,NA,CASSPGYVTEAFF,TGTGCCAGCAGTCCGGGTTATGTCACTGAAGCTTTCTTT
few,TRBJ1-5,TRBV5-5,TRBD1,CASSRDDRGNPPQHF,TGTGCCAGCAGCCGCGACGACAGGGGGAATCCGCCCCAGCATTTT
NA,TRBJ1-1,TRBV18,NA,CASSPARDTEAFF,TGTGCCAGCTCACCCGCCAGGGACACTGAAGCTTTCTTT
NA,TRBJ2-3,TRBV11-2,TRBD2,CASSFSGRGWGITDTQYF,TGTGCCAGCAGCTTTAGCGGGAGGGGCTGGGGCATAACAGATACGCAGTATTTT
NA,TRBJ1-1,TRBV30,TRBD1,CASHRDRAGEAFF,TGTGCCTCTCACCGGGACAGGGCAGGTGAAGCTTTCTTT
NA,TRBJ2-3,TRBV7-2,NA,CASRSGGSTDTQYF,TGTGCCAGCAGGTCCGGGGGAAGCACAGATACGCAGTATTTT
once,TRBJ1-1,TRBV5-5,TRBD1,CASSRQGDTEAFF,TGTGCCAGCAGCCGACAGGGTGACACTGAAGCTTTCTTT
NA,TRBJ2-5,TRBV11-2,NA,CASIPPPRRGRETQYF,TGTGCCAGCATCCCTCCCCCCCGCAGGGGCCGGGAGACCCAGTACTTC
NA,TRBJ2-2,TRBV6-1,TRBD2,CASSDPHGLAGDWNTGELFF,TGTGCCAGCAGTGACCCTCACGGACTAGCGGGAGACTGGAACACCGGGGAGCTGTTTTTT
NA,TRBJ2-7,TRBV7-2,TRBD2,CASSLGSSGVSYEQYF,TGTGCCAGCAGCTTAGGGTCTAGCGGGGTATCCTACGAGCAGTACTTC
NA,TRBJ1-1,TRBV19,NA,CASTLDRNTEAFF,TGTGCCAGTACCCTCGACAGGAACACTGAAGCTTTCTTT
few,TRBJ2-1,TRBV5-1,TRBD2,CASSLELAGINEQFF,TGCGCCAGCAGCTTGGAACTAGCGGGCATCAATGAGCAGTTCTTC
NA,TRBJ2-5,TRBV5-6,NA,CASSRVGGHQETQYF,TGTGCCAGCAGCCGCGTTGGGGGCCACCAAGAGACCCAGTACTTC
NA,TRBJ2-5,TRBV2,NA,CASSELGGGEETQYF,TGTGCCAGCAGTGAATTGGGGGGGGGCGAAGAGACCCAGTACTTC
NA,TRBJ2-3,TRBV27,NA,CASSLGSRATDTQYF,TGTGCCAGCAGTTTAGGGTCCAGGGCCACAGATACGCAGTATTTT
NA,TRBJ1-5,TRBV28,NA,CASSLGLWQGNQPQHF,TGTGCCAGCAGTTTAGGCTTATGGCAGGGGAATCAGCCCCAGCATTTT
NA,TRBJ1-2,TRBV5-1,NA,CASSLEGVGGYTF,TGCGCCAGCAGCTTGGAGGGGGTAGGAGGCTACACCTTC
NA,TRBJ1-1,TRBV7-3,NA,CASSLTIRGPEAFF,TGTGCCAGCAGCTTAACGATCAGGGGTCCTGAAGCTTTCTTT
NA,TRBJ1-2,TRBV4-2,NA,CASSQELTGWAYGYTF,TGTGCCAGCAGCCAAGAGTTAACAGGGTGGGCCTACGGCTACACCTTC
NA,TRBJ2-2,TRBV9,NA,CASSVGANTGELFF,TGTGCCAGCAGCGTAGGGGCAAACACCGGGGAGCTGTTTTTT
NA,TRBJ2-7,TRBV2,TRBD1,CASSRTGGYEQYF,TGTGCCAGCAGCCGGACAGGGGGCTACGAGCAGTACTTC
NA,TRBJ2-7,TRBV5-1,NA,CASSFSRYSYEQYF,TGCGCCAGCAGCTTTAGCAGATACTCCTACGAGCAGTACTTC
NA,TRBJ2-5,TRBV5-6,TRBD1,CASIKGVGQVLETQYF,TGTGCCAGCATCAAAGGTGTCGGACAGGTTTTGGAGACCCAGTACTTC
NA,TRBJ1-2,TRBV7-3,TRBD1,CASSFGQGGYGYTF,TGTGCCAGCAGCTTCGGACAGGGAGGCTATGGCTACACCTTC
few,TRBJ2-3,TRBV2,NA,CASQLPFTDTQYF,TGTGCCAGCCAACTGCCCTTCACAGATACGCAGTATTTT
NA,TRBJ2-2,TRBV10-3,TRBD2,CAISESSGRVYTGELFF,TGTGCCATCAGTGAGTCCAGCGGGAGGGTTTACACCGGGGAGCTGTTTTTT
NA,TRBJ1-1,TRBV10-3,NA,CAISESPGSGTEAFF,TGTGCCATCAGTGAGTCTCCGGGGTCCGGCACTGAAGCTTTCTTT
many,TRBJ1-1,TRBV28,TRBD1,CASSLGQGISNTEAFF,TGTGCCAGCAGCCTGGGACAGGGAATATCGAACACTGAAGCTTTCTTT
NA,TRBJ1-6,TRBV12-3/TRBV12-4,NA,CASKDSGDSPLHF,TGTGCCAGCAAAGATAGTGGTGATTCACCCCTCCACTTT
NA,TRBJ2-6,TRBV28,NA,CASSFRGSSGANVLTF,TGTGCCAGCAGTTTCCGCGGGTCCTCTGGGGCCAACGTCCTGACTTTC
few,TRBJ2-3,TRBV18,NA,CASSLSHRDTQYF,TGTGCCAGCTCACTATCCCACAGGGATACGCAGTATTTT
NA,TRBJ1-4,TRBV25-1,NA,CASSDPGTPNEKLFF,TGTGCCAGCAGTGACCCCGGGACACCTAATGAAAAACTGTTTTTT
NA,TRBJ2-1,TRBV15,NA,CATSRDGADKQFF,TGTGCCACCAGCAGAGATGGGGCAGACAAGCAGTTCTTC
NA,TRBJ1-6,TRBV27,NA,CASRSGQEDSPLHF,TGTGCCAGCAGATCGGGACAAGAAGATTCACCCCTCCACTTT
few,TRBJ2-2,TRBV7-2,TRBD2,CASSLVRGAGTGELFF,TGTGCCAGCAGCTTAGTGCGGGGGGCCGGCACCGGGGAGCTGTTTTTT
NA,TRBJ2-5,TRBV5-1,TRBD2,CASSLRDYGETQYF,TGCGCCAGCAGCTTGCGGGACTATGGAGAGACCCAGTACTTC
NA,TRBJ2-7,TRBV2,NA,CASSARDKKGYEQYF,TGTGCCAGCAGTGCACGGGACAAGAAGGGCTACGAGCAGTACTTC
NA,TRBJ2-1,TRBV3-1/TRBV3-2,TRBD1,CASSQVGQGPGEQFF,TGTGCCAGCAGCCAAGTGGGACAGGGGCCAGGAGAGCAGTTCTTC
NA,TRBJ1-4,TRBV25-1,TRBD1,CASSETHRGRRPNEKLFF,TGTGCCAGCAGTGAGACCCACAGGGGCCGCCGACCTAATGAAAAACTGTTTTTT
NA,TRBJ2-7,TRBV5-8,TRBD1,CASSRGTGGSYEQYF,TGTGCCAGCAGCAGGGGGACAGGGGGTTCCTACGAGCAGTACTTC
NA,TRBJ2-3,TRBV9,TRBD2,CASSVDASGSTDTQYF,TGTGCCAGCAGCGTAGATGCTAGCGGAAGCACAGATACGCAGTATTTT
few,TRBJ1-2,TRBV29-1,NA,CSVEPYVSLNYTF,TGCAGCGTTGAACCCTACGTTTCTTTAAACTACACCTTC
NA,TRBJ2-7,TRBV10-1,TRBD2,CASSPREFPDEQYF,TGCGCCAGCAGTCCGCGGGAGTTTCCGGACGAGCAGTACTTC
NA,TRBJ2-7,TRBV7-9,NA,CASSSRPRGGTEQYF,TGTGCCAGCAGCTCCCGCCCCCGAGGAGGGACCGAGCAGTACTTC
NA,TRBJ2-5,TRBV6-5,TRBD1,CASSTRDREEETQYF,TGTGCCAGCAGTACCCGGGACAGGGAGGAGGAGACCCAGTACTTC
NA,TRBJ1-2,TRBV15,NA,CATSLNPLLVSGYTF,TGTGCCACCAGCCTCAACCCGCTGCTAGTGAGCGGCTACACCTTC
NA,TRBJ2-1,TRBV2,TRBD1,CASRAGTDYNEQFF,TGTGCCAGCAGGGCCGGGACAGATTACAATGAGCAGTTCTTC
NA,TRBJ2-1,TRBV28,TRBD2,CASTASGRWDEQFF,TGTGCCAGCACCGCTAGCGGGAGGTGGGATGAGCAGTTCTTC
NA,TRBJ1-2,TRBV28,NA,CASSFTGFGYTF,TGTGCCAGCAGTTTTACAGGGTTTGGCTACACCTTC
NA,TRBJ1-2,TRBV7-2,NA,CASSLRGNYGYTF,TGTGCCAGCAGCTTAAGAGGGAACTATGGCTACACCTTC
few,TRBJ1-2,TRBV3-1/TRBV3-2,NA,CASSQEGGGINYGYTF,TGTGCCAGCAGCCAAGAGGGGGGTGGGATTAACTATGGCTACACCTTC
NA,TRBJ2-5,TRBV10-3,TRBD1,CAIRQGVRETQYF,TGTGCCATCAGACAGGGGGTGAGAGAGACCCAGTACTTC
many,TRBJ2-7,TRBV2,TRBD1,CASNLDWTGNEQYF,TGTGCCAGCAATTTAGATTGGACAGGGAACGAGCAGTACTTC
NA,TRBJ1-5,TRBV2,TRBD1,CASSAQGGNQPQHF,TGTGCCAGCAGTGCACAGGGGGGCAATCAGCCCCAGCATTTT
NA,TRBJ2-1,TRBV19,TRBD2,CASSIDRGRGLAEYNEQFF,TGTGCCAGTAGTATAGATCGGGGGCGGGGACTAGCGGAGTACAATGAGCAGTTCTTC
NA,TRBJ1-1,TRBV7-3,NA,CASSLGGQAFF,TGTGCCAGCAGCTTGGGAGGGCAAGCTTTCTTT